A single T cell receptor beta chain is shown here with its context. Its antigen is unidentified. The CDR3 extends 3 residues past the end of the read, so its final part is completed from the germline J gene. The data are from a study of T cells in women clearing cervical HPV infection. Study conclusions and caveats: Cases carried less TRBV6-7 than controls: about 0.1% versus 0.15%. Combining TCR richness with V gene abundances gave roughly 0.8 AUC.

This CDR3 contains 12 residues. The ends lost 7 bases at V and 7 bases at J; junction bases unmatched: 9. Germline CDR1 is SQVTM and CDR2 is ANQGSEA. The repertoire was sequenced with immunoSEQ multiplex PCR; TCRdb's copy has only in-frame clones and lacks some. The sample holds around 48,000 clones. The rearrangement joins TRBV29-1 to TRBJ1-2; 7 bases line up with TRBD1. The TCR was taken from a woman aged 18-70 years with a cervical HPV16 infection that either progressed to CIN3+ or cleared (not recorded which). The sequencing input was blood buffy coat. The covered CDR3 bases are TGCAGCGCCCTCGGGACAGACCTTGGC. It translates to CSALGTDLG. The full CDR3 protein is CSALGTDLGYTF.